This is a list of T cell receptor beta chains from one sample in a study of long-term antiretroviral therapy in people with HIV. Using immunoSEQ multiplex PCR, the repertoire was profiled, and TCRdb retains in-frame clones only, with some absent. The sample yields about 21,000 clones, around four fifths seen once. Specimen: unsorted PBMCs, collected 0.5 years after starting antiretroviral therapy. The receptors derive from a man aged 18 to 30 with HIV. CDR3s include the opening cysteine and the closing phenylalanine or tryptophan. D genes are given only for firm matches. The listing skips clone size in some rows; elsewhere it reads once, few, many or a size class.

d_call: .
v_call: TRBV6-5
clone_size: .
j_call: TRBJ2-3
cdr3_aa: CASSSRVDTQYF
cdr3_nt: TGTGCCAGCAGTTCCAGGGTTGATACGCAGTATTTT

d_call: .
v_call: TRBV6-1
clone_size: .
j_call: TRBJ1-2
cdr3_aa: CASRKPGANGYTF
cdr3_nt: TGTGCCAGCAGGAAGCCAGGTGCAAACGGCTACACCTTC

d_call: .
v_call: TRBV7-2
clone_size: .
j_call: TRBJ2-7
cdr3_aa: CASSLSGGRYEQYF
cdr3_nt: TGTGCCAGCAGCTTGAGTGGGGGGCGGTACGAGCAGTACTTC

d_call: .
v_call: TRBV6-5
clone_size: .
j_call: TRBJ1-2
cdr3_aa: CASGSYSGYTF
cdr3_nt: TGTGCCAGCGGCAGTTACTCTGGCTACACCTTC

d_call: TRBD1
v_call: TRBV27
clone_size: .
j_call: TRBJ1-2
cdr3_aa: CASSLRGQGNGYTF
cdr3_nt: TGTGCCAGCAGTTTACGGGGACAGGGTAATGGCTACACCTTC

d_call: .
v_call: TRBV29-1
clone_size: few
j_call: TRBJ2-7
cdr3_aa: CSPGTATYEQYF
cdr3_nt: TGCAGCCCCGGGACTGCGACATACGAGCAGTACTTC

d_call: .
v_call: TRBV6-6
clone_size: once
j_call: TRBJ1-2
cdr3_aa: CASTQNYGYTF
cdr3_nt: TGTGCCAGCACCCAGAACTATGGCTACACCTTC

d_call: .
v_call: TRBV27
clone_size: .
j_call: TRBJ2-7
cdr3_aa: CASRLTGSYEQYF
cdr3_nt: TGTGCCAGCAGATTGACAGGCTCCTACGAGCAGTACTTC

d_call: TRBD1
v_call: TRBV28
clone_size: .
j_call: TRBJ2-3
cdr3_aa: CASSATDRGGTQYF
cdr3_nt: TGTGCCAGCAGTGCGACGGACAGGGGGGGCACGCAGTATTTT

d_call: .
v_call: TRBV30
clone_size: .
j_call: TRBJ2-7
cdr3_aa: CAWSAPGPIQNEQYF
cdr3_nt: TGTGCCTGGAGTGCCCCCGGCCCGATCCAGAACGAGCAGTACTTC